The present entry profiles one TCR beta chain with its context. The antigen remains undetermined. The CDR3 runs to 16 residues. V dropped 4 bases and J dropped 4; count of bases not matched to a gene: 6. Germline V lookup: CDR1 LNHDA, CDR2 SQIVND (reference sequence). The PCR contained 60 Vbeta and 13 Jbeta primers. Authors' processing steps: A later analysis tallied tens of millions of unique TCR beta chains, around 9.9 million of them shared. Libraries were prepared by immunoSEQ multiplex PCR; TCRdb keeps only in-frame clonotypes and omits some of them. The V and J calls and clone size are taken from that table; D and trimming were inferred from the DNA. This sample has 160,000 or so clones; around four fifths occur once, and the top ten carry around 4.1%. This record belongs to a study of cytomegalovirus exposure and HLA in healthy donors. Whole-study results and caveats: In a later analysis, DRB1 alleles had the most associated TCRs; HLA-C alleles the fewest. In a later analysis, a missense DCLRE1C variant was linked to TCR beta V- and J-gene trimming.

Specimen: PBMCs. The sequence came from a man over 45 in good health and CMV-seropositive. This chain connects TRBV19 to TRBJ2-3; 12 positions agree with TRBD2. The CDR3 sequence is CASSNPGLAGSDTQYF. For the CDR3, the DNA is TGTGCCAGTAGTAATCCGGGACTAGCGGGTTCAGATACGCAGTATTTT.